This passage covers 6 T cell receptor beta chains from one sample sequenced in a study of cytomegalovirus exposure and HLA in healthy donors. Both 60 Vbeta primers and 13 Jbeta primers went into the PCR. The assay was immunoSEQ multiplex PCR, and TCRdb's table has in-frame clones only and misses some. The table shows under 200,000 clones, with roughly 80% occurring only once. Specimen: PBMCs. The receptors here all came from a man aged 50 or older in good health and CMV-seropositive.

This clone was observed a handful of times. An end of the junction differs from the germline gene, which may be a read error. The CDR3: CSSTQSSSGRAYTQYF. Written as DNA, the CDR3 is TGTTCCAGCACCCAGTCGTCTAGCGGGAGGGCATATACGCAGTATTTT. The gene calls are TRBV7-9 and TRBJ2-3; 12 positions agree with TRBD2. Germline CDR1 SEHNR, CDR2 FQNEAQ (reference sequence). The CDR3 length is 16 residues.

This clone came up a few times. The chain joins TRBV18 to TRBJ1-5; 7 nucleotides line up with TRBD1. The ends lost 5 bases at V and 2 bases at J; junction bases unmatched: 3. Germline lookup yields CDR1 KGHSH and CDR2 LQKENI. This CDR3 spans 14 amino acids. In DNA form, the CDR3 reads TGTGCCAGCTCATCCGACAGGGGCAATCAGCCCCAGCATTTT. Its protein is CASSSDRGNQPQHF.

The V gene is TRBV19, the J gene TRBJ1-5, with TRBD1 matching over 9 bases. Per germline, CDR1 LNHDA and CDR2 SQIVND (reference sequence). The V and J ends lost 3 bases and 4 bases, in that order; junction bases with no gene match: 1. The CDR3 runs 14 residues. CDR3 sequence: CASSMDRGNQPQHF. CDR3 sequence (DNA): TGTGCCAGTAGTATGGACAGGGGTAATCAGCCCCAGCATTTT. Drawing the rest from reference TRBV19 and TRBJ1-5, the complete variable domain is DGGITQSPKYLFRKEGQNVTLSCEQNLNHDAMYWYRQDPGQGLRLIYYSQIVNDFQKGDIAEGYSVSREKKESFPLTVTSAQKNPTAFYLCASSMDRGNQPQHFGDGTRLSIL.

This chain links TRBV6-5 with TRBJ2-6; D is unresolved. V dropped 2 bases and J dropped 0 bases, with 5 bases sitting between them. The germline V gene encodes CDR1 MNHEY and CDR2 SVGAGI. This CDR3 region has 15 residues. CDR3 coding DNA: TGTGCCAGCAGTTACCGCGTCTCTGGGGCCAACGTCCTGACTTTC. It is translated as CASSYRVSGANVLTF.

J is TRBJ2-7 and V is TRBV7-9; tentative D call: TRBD1 (5 bases). The germline V and J ends were trimmed by 5 bases and 1 base, with 12 bases remaining between them. This CDR3 has 14 amino acids. From germline, CDR1 is SEHNR and CDR2 FQNEAQ (reference sequence). The CDR3 here is CASSLTGSSYEQYF. The CDR3 nucleotides read TGTGCCAGCAGCCTAACAGGTTCTTCCTACGAGCAGTACTTC.

The chain uses TRBV7-2 and TRBJ2-3; 9 bases are shared with TRBD2. The CDR3 has 16 residues. Losses at the gene ends were 0 bases for V and 5 bases for J; bases not matched to a gene: 6. CDR1 and CDR2 from the germline V gene are SGHTA and FQGNSA. The CDR3 bases are TGTGCCAGCAGCTTAGCGGGCGGGAGGGCTGGAGATACGCAGTATTTT. Amino acids: CASSLAGGRAGDTQYF.